These 3 T cell receptor beta chains were sequenced from one sample in a study of vaccination and CD4 T cells after COVID-19. No antigen is known for these receptors. The Oncomine TCR Beta short-read assay was applied to DNA of cultured CD4+ T cells. MiXCR, applied by TCRdb to the PCR reads, yields one record per CDR3 protein. The table has fewer than 15,000 distinct CDR3 sequences, roughly 46% seen once; the top ten hold under 8.5%. Treatment here: roughly ten-day PBMC culture with coronavirus spike peptide pools or control peptides (ViraFEST assay). Source: CD4+ T cells from blood, cultured in vitro, taken after SARS-CoV-2 vaccination. Receptors originate from a human donor who had recovered from COVID-19.

This clonotype was seen more than once but under ten times. The chain carries TRBV14 and TRBJ1-2; D unresolved. Per germline, CDR1 SGHDN and CDR2 FVKESK. The ends were cut back, 4 bases at V and 7 bases at J, with 10 bases in the middle. The CDR3 runs 12 residues. CDR3 sequence: CASSPPHSGYTF. CDR3 bases: TGTGCCAGCAGCCCCCCTCACTCTGGCTACACCTTC.

This chain connects TRBV5-1 to TRBJ1-1; D gene uncertain. The ends were cut back, 2 bases at V and 3 bases at J, with 11 bases in the middle. Germline CDR1 reads SGHRS; CDR2 reads YFSETQ. The CDR3 is 14 amino acids. The CDR3 bases are TGCGCCAGCAGCTTACGGGCTGGGGACACTGAAGCTTTCTTT. This encodes CASSLRAGDTEAFF.

The chain employs TRBV6-2 or TRBV6-3 and TRBJ2-2; tentatively, D is TRBD1 (6 bases). Per the germline V gene, CDR1 is MNHEY and CDR2 is SVGEGT. Trimming pared 6 bases from V and 2 bases from J, leaving 13 bases between. CDR3 length equals 15 residues. Written as DNA, the CDR3 is TGTGCCAGCAGGAGGACAGCTATTAACACCGGGGAGCTGTTTTTT. Translating gives CASRRTAINTGELFF.